The clone carrying this T cell receptor (beta chain) was seen many times. As yet, its antigen is unknown. This sample is drawn from a study of T cells after yellow fever vaccination. Whole-study findings and limits: Boosting was followed by the reappearance of most primary-vaccination clones (about 96% CD4, about 90% CD8).

CDR3 length equals 16 residues. Trimming pared 3 bases from V and 5 bases from J, leaving 20 bases between. The germline V gene has CDR1 ENHRY and CDR2 SYGVKD. UMIs and a universal primer site were added when TCR cDNA was made by 5'RACE template switching. TCRdb independently ran MiXCR on the 5' RACE reads; one entry per CDR3 protein. The sample gives tens of thousands of distinct CDR3 sequences, 7.5% to 8% of which show up once; around 38% is in the top ten. The specimen comprised CD8+ T cells sorted from PBMCs, sampled on the day of the yellow fever booster vaccination. This clonotype was sampled from a man younger than 40 who received the YFV17D yellow fever vaccine. The rearrangement joins TRBV10-3 to TRBJ2-7; a possible D gene is TRBD1 (6 bases). CDR3 sequence (DNA): TGTGCCATCAGTGACCTTGGGGGCGCGGCAAGGAACGAGCAGTACTTC. Its translation is CAISDLGGAARNEQYF.